This TCR beta chain was identified during a study of OX40 agonist ivuxolimab in advanced cancers. Study-level results: Expanded clones were, on average, more numerous in CD8+ T cells than in CD4+. Expanded peripheral T cells had an undetermined antigen specificity.

On this clone itself: Its antigen is unidentified.

Generated by immunoSEQ multiplex PCR, the TCRdb table keeps only in-frame clones and is missing some. The sample lists some 100,000 clones, approximately 84% occurring once. The CDR3 sequence is 17 residues long. V gave up 0 bases and J gave up 0 bases; unmatched junction bases: 3. Germline V gene lookup returns CDR1 SGDLS and CDR2 YYNGEE. The sequencing used CD4+ or CD8+ T cells sorted from blood, collected in a trial of the OX40 agonist ivuxolimab. This receptor was identified in an adult with an advanced solid tumor such as melanoma, head and neck, liver or kidney cancer. V is TRBV9 and J is TRBJ2-5, with TRBD1 matching 12 bases. CDR3 sequence reads: CASSVEGTGGYQETQYF. The DNA for the CDR3 is TGTGCCAGCAGCGTAGAAGGGACAGGGGGCTACCAAGAGACCCAGTACTTC.